A selection of T cell receptor beta chains follows, all from one sample in a study of blood T cell repertoires in COVID-19. Measured with immunoSEQ multiplex PCR; TCRdb has only the in-frame clones, and not every one. The repertoire holds fewer than 250,000 clones, with approximately 86% as singletons. The sample consisted of peripheral blood. Receptors originate from a woman in her fifties or sixties who had recovered from COVID-19. CDR3s include the opening cysteine and the closing phenylalanine or tryptophan. D genes are given only for firm matches. Clone size appears in some rows only: once, few, many, or a class for an expanded clone.

V	J	size	D	CDR3	DNA
TRBV6-4	TRBJ1-1	once	NA	CASHGDAGTEAFF	TGTGCCAGCCATGGGGATGCGGGCACTGAAGCTTTCTTT
TRBV19	TRBJ1-6	NA	TRBD1	CASSIRDRNSPLHF	TGTGCCAGTAGTATCCGGGACAGGAATTCACCCCTCCACTTT
TRBV5-1	TRBJ2-5	NA	NA	CASSRGLQETQYF	TGCGCCAGCAGCCGGGGATTACAAGAGACCCAGTACTTC
TRBV5-1	TRBJ2-5	NA	NA	CASSLGGVLQETQYF	TGCGCCAGCAGCCTAGGGGGAGTGCTACAAGAGACCCAGTACTTC
TRBV4-2	TRBJ1-5	NA	NA	CASSQDMYREANTNQPQHF	TGTGCCAGCAGCCAAGATATGTACAGGGAAGCGAATACTAATCAGCCCCAGCATTTT
TRBV6-4	TRBJ2-1	once	TRBD1	CASSGTGNNEQFF	TGTGCCAGCAGTGGGACAGGGAACAATGAGCAGTTCTTC
TRBV11-2	TRBJ2-6	once	NA	CASSLERSGGLTF	TGTGCCAGCAGCTTAGAGAGATCAGGTGGCCTGACTTTC
TRBV29-1	TRBJ2-2	once	TRBD2	CSAREGANTGELFF	TGCAGCGCACGGGAGGGCGCGAACACCGGGGAGCTGTTTTTT
TRBV2	TRBJ2-2	NA	TRBD2	CASSLAGYTGELFF	TGTGCCAGCAGTCTAGCGGGGTACACCGGGGAGCTGTTTTTT
TRBV19	TRBJ1-2	once	TRBD1	CASSSQGAHYGYTF	TGTGCCAGTAGCTCGCAGGGGGCTCATTATGGCTACACCTTC
TRBV7-2	TRBJ1-1	NA	NA	CASSLVHMNTEAFF	TGTGCCAGCAGCTTAGTTCACATGAACACTGAAGCTTTCTTT
TRBV7-2	TRBJ2-7	NA	TRBD1	CASSLRGPSSYEQYF	TGTGCCAGCAGCTTAAGGGGGCCTAGCTCCTACGAGCAGTACTTC
TRBV7-2	TRBJ2-7	NA	NA	CASSPRSFSYEQYF	TGTGCCAGCAGCCCCCGGTCCTTCTCCTACGAGCAGTACTTC
TRBV5-1	TRBJ1-2	NA	TRBD1	CASSHRGDYGYTF	TGCGCCAGCAGTCACAGGGGGGACTATGGCTACACCTTC
TRBV18	TRBJ2-2	NA	NA	CASSPTGPMNTGELFF	TGTGCCAGCTCACCCACAGGGCCGATGAACACCGGGGAGCTGTTTTTT